This T cell receptor beta chain was recovered during a study of T cells in Graves' hyperthyroidism and ophthalmopathy (dated by TCRdb to between 2018 and 2020). Background for the entire study: Peripheral blood was collected at initial diagnosis, before any treatment. The 100 or so discovery patients were randomly split 7:3 into training and test sets. To identify distinguishing TCR V-J signatures, a discovery cohort of some 100 patients was used, comprising some 45 with Graves' ophthalmopathy and some 60 with stable Graves' hyperthyroidism. In six Graves' hyperthyroidism patients, the study also compared T-cell repertoires from thyroid tissue with T-cell repertoires from blood. After blood sampling, hyperthyroidism patients were treated with methimazole at a starting dose of 30 mg daily, and ophthalmopathy patients were treated with high-dose intravenous methylprednisolone. The paper describes TCR Vbeta CDR3 sequencing of roughly 130 peripheral blood samples, made up of 43 ophthalmopathy patients, some 76 hyperthyroidism patients and 17 progressor patients. Prospective prediction of ophthalmopathy was tested in an independent validation cohort consisting of under 20 hyperthyroidism patients and approximately 16 patients who later progressed to ophthalmopathy.

The TCR beta CDR3 regions were amplified from the RNA transcripts. The TCR CDR3 was subjected to a first round of RT-PCR using the HTBI primer set and the Qiagen OneStep RT-PCR kit. Libraries were constructed in a second round of multiplex PCR, after which size selection and purification were carried out. Paired-end sequencing of the libraries was performed with 100 bp reads on an Illumina HiSeq2000. The authors' pipeline ran thus. SOAPnuke was used to process the raw data, throwing out any read that contained adapters or uncalled bases, had a mean Phred below 15, or lacked an exact constant-primer or identifier match. High-quality paired reads were merged using COPE v1.2.5, and each unique nucleotide sequence was defined as a clonotype. MiTCR v1.1 was used to align clonotypes to the IMGT TRBV, TRBD and TRBJ reference segments. The analysis was restricted to V-J combinations with a frequency above 0.0001, which together covered 99.2% of the repertoires. A TCS score was defined as the ratio of F50 (clonal expansion) to E x V (chaos), with BLOSUM62-based TCRdist applied between CDR3 peptides within each V-J. Welch's t-statistics and random forest reduced just over 500 V-J features to fewer than 15, which were used in a naive Bayes classifier (R e1071). TCRdb reprocessing: public reads trimmed at Q25 with fastp, clones called with MiXCR, in-frame beta chains kept. Rows merge per CDR3 protein into single entries with the most common DNA and genes. The V and J calls were determined by TCRdb, not by the authors. The sample has about 520,000 distinct CDR3 sequences on record, around 24% of them singletons. Roughly 12% of the sample is taken by the ten largest.

Moderately to severely active disease, a Clinical Activity Score of at least 3, a NOSPECS grade of at least 4, and a duration under 3 months were present in ophthalmopathy patients. Exclusion was applied to patients with uncontrolled infections, other autoimmune diseases, pregnancy or lactation. Diagnoses relied on clinical symptoms, serum thyroxine and TRAb, thyroid ultrasound and orbital computed tomography. Ficoll-Paque density gradient centrifugation was used to isolate PBMCs from 9.5 to 10 ml of fresh peripheral blood. Total RNA was extracted with Trizol reagent, and quality was checked on an Agilent 2100 Bioanalyzer. Trimming takes 6 bases from V and 1 base from J, and the germline ends sit 16 bases apart. The CDR3 numbers 15 residues from cysteine through phenylalanine. Only the CDR3 DNA stays, 45 bases, in frame from base 1. The CDR1 and CDR2 encoded by the germline V gene are MNHEY and SVGEGT.

The paper's findings and limits, for the study overall: Most expanded thyroid clonotypes (frequency above 0.001) were also detected in blood, a finding suggesting that blood repertoires may reflect thyroid immune responses. In validation, the model predicted progression to ophthalmopathy a median of around 6.5 months before onset, with 70% to 71% sensitivity and more than 72% specificity. Sample size was not statistically predetermined, and blinding of investigators to group allocation was not performed. A model built on a 13 V-J signature distinguished ophthalmopathy from stable hyperthyroidism, reaching over 85% sensitivity and under 84% specificity in cross-validation and 80%/75% in testing.

As concerns this clonotype: This clone's antigen is unknown. No clone much larger than this one lies a single base away; base qualities are absent.

The chain joins TRBV6-2 or TRBV6-3 to TRBJ2-7, with the D call perhaps TRBD1 or TRBD2, each one matching 6 bases. What was sequenced was blood. The TCR was taken from a woman in her 30s with Graves' ophthalmopathy. The CDR3 reads as follows: CASSPPGGTSYEQYF. The DNA sequence is given as TGTGCCAGCAGCCCCCCTGGGGGGACATCCTACGAGCAGTACTTC.